The 29 T cell receptor beta chains below all came from one sample that was sequenced in a study of post-analysis software for immune sequencing data. These receptors are not linked to any known antigen. Unique molecular identifiers were built into the TCR beta cDNA libraries. TCRdb re-derived calls from the PCR reads in MiXCR, one entry per CDR3 protein. This table has some 800,000 distinct CDR3 sequences, approximately 44% appearing once. General study results and limits: Four or five TRBV segments, TRBV5-6, TRBV5-1 and TRBV20-1 among them, were found more frequent in patients than controls.

The material sequenced was blood. These receptors all come from a girl under 18 with multiple sclerosis.

This chain connects TRBV20-1 to TRBJ1-5; no firm D call. V dropped 3 bases and J dropped 9 bases, with 15 bases sitting between them. The CDR3 spans 13 residues. Germline CDR1 reads DFQATT; CDR2 reads SNEGSKA (reference sequence). Written as DNA, the CDR3 is TGCAGTGCTAGCTTCCCGGGCAGCAGGCCCCAGCATTTT. It specifies CSASFPGSRPQHF.

The chain links TRBV29-1 to TRBJ1-2; D is ambiguous. V was shortened by 6 bases and J by 4 bases, with 15 bases between the two germline ends. This CDR3 comprises 13 residues. The germline gives CDR1 SQVTM, CDR2 ANQGSEA. CDR3 in amino acids: CSVADAKSYGYTF. CDR3 DNA sequence: TGCAGCGTGGCGGACGCAAAGAGCTATGGCTACACCTTC.

The J gene is TRBJ2-2, the V gene TRBV6-6; 7 bases are a match to TRBD2. Trimming took 7 bases from V and 2 from J; bases not matched to a gene: 7. This CDR3 comprises 15 residues. In germline, CDR1 is MNHNY, CDR2 SVGAGI (reference sequence). CDR3 residues: CASKWREINTGELFF. The CDR3 nucleotides are TGTGCCAGCAAGTGGCGGGAGATAAACACCGGGGAGCTGTTTTTT.

This clonotype appeared a few times. The V call is TRBV5-1, the J call TRBJ2-5; D is possibly TRBD2 (6 bases). From germline, CDR1 is SGHRS and CDR2 YFSETQ. The CDR3 is 14 residues long. V lost 2 bases to trimming and J lost 2 bases, with 10 bases between them. This CDR3 reads CASSFGLSQETQYF. CDR3 DNA: TGCGCCAGCAGCTTTGGACTATCGCAAGAGACCCAGTACTTC.

The rearrangement joins TRBV6-2 or TRBV6-3 to TRBJ2-5, with TRBD1 matching 9 bases. Per germline, CDR1 MNHEY and CDR2 SVGEGT. The V segment lost 9 bases and the J segment 5 bases; nucleotides outside the gene matches: 13. CDR3 size: 15 residues. CDR3 sequence reads: CASLPGQGPGETQYF. CDR3 DNA: TGTGCCAGTCTACCGGGACAGGGCCCGGGGGAGACCCAGTACTTC.

CDR3 sequence reads: CASSFRDARSYEQYF. The CDR3 DNA sequence: TGTGCCAGCAGCTTTAGGGACGCCCGCTCCTACGAGCAGTACTTC. The chain couples TRBV13 to TRBJ2-7; D is tentatively TRBD1 or TRBD2 (5 bases each). The CDR3 totals 15 residues. Trimming left V 3 bases short and J 0 bases short, with 12 bases between. The germline V gene encodes CDR1 PRHDT and CDR2 FYEKMQ (reference sequence).

V gene TRBV2 combines with J gene TRBJ2-1; D is possibly TRBD1 or TRBD2 (7 bases each). This CDR3 is built from 14 residues. The germline CDR1 and CDR2 sequences are SNHLY and FYNNEI. V was trimmed by 4 bases and J by 6 bases, leaving 13 bases between them. The CDR3 region is CASSGQGGVNEQFF. The CDR3, as DNA: TGTGCCAGCAGTGGGCAGGGGGGGGTCAATGAGCAGTTCTTC.

This clonotype was detected a few times. The chain joins TRBV6-6 to TRBJ2-7; 10 bases map to TRBD1. There are 15 residues in the CDR3. Germline V gene data show CDR1 as MNHNY and CDR2 as SVGAGI (reference sequence). The junction had 2 bases not matched to a gene; V was cut back by 0 bases and J by 3 bases. The chain's CDR3 is CASSYSGQGDYEQYF. The CDR3 DNA reads as TGTGCCAGCAGTTACTCCGGACAGGGGGACTACGAGCAGTACTTC.

This clonotype has just a few counts. The rearrangement uses TRBV27 and TRBJ2-3; a possible D gene is TRBD2 (5 bases). V lost 4 bases and J lost 2, with 7 bases in between. CDR1 is MNHEY and CDR2 is SMNVEV in the germline V gene (reference sequence). There are 13 residues in the CDR3. The CDR3 protein is CASSWGDTDTQYF. Written as DNA, the CDR3 is TGTGCCAGCAGTTGGGGAGACACAGATACGCAGTATTTT.

V gene TRBV20-1 combines with J gene TRBJ2-1; 7 nucleotides align to TRBD2. The trim removed 7 bases at V and 4 bases at J, leaving 10 bases unmatched. The CDR3 is 14 amino acids. The germline V gene encodes CDR1 DFQATT and CDR2 SNEGSKA (reference sequence). The chain's CDR3 is CSVIGGGPYNEQFF. The CDR3 DNA reads TGCAGTGTAATTGGGGGAGGGCCATACAATGAGCAGTTCTTC.

The rearrangement links TRBV7-3 to TRBJ1-1; no clear D. Trimming removed 5 bases from V and 1 base from J, with 14 bases in between. Germline V gives CDR1 SGHTA, CDR2 FQGTGA. The CDR3 extends over 15 amino acids. For the CDR3, the DNA is TGTGCCAGCAGCGCCAGCGGTGCCTCGAACACTGAAGCTTTCTTT. Residues: CASSASGASNTEAFF.

This clonotype has just a few counts. V and J are TRBV20-1 and TRBJ2-3; 10 bases are a match to TRBD2. This CDR3 is 14 amino acids long. V lost 4 bases, J lost 5 bases, and 6 bases stayed unmatched. Germline-derived CDR1 and CDR2 are DFQATT and SNEGSKA (reference sequence). CDR3: CSATLAGVGDTQYF. CDR3 nucleotide sequence: TGCAGTGCTACGCTAGCGGGAGTTGGAGATACGCAGTATTTT.

This clonotype was detected a few times. This sequence joins TRBV3-1 and TRBJ2-4, with a tentative D call TRBD2 (6 bases). The J call may be mistaken, given a closer DNA end match to TRBJ2-7. The V gene's germline CDR1 is LGHDT and CDR2 YNNKEL (reference sequence). The CDR3 extends over 16 amino acids. The CDR3 coding sequence is TGTGCCAGCAGCTCCCGAGCGGGCGGGGCGGCATACGAGCAGTACTTC. This codes for CASSSRAGGAAYEQYF.

The genes are TRBV28 and TRBJ2-2; D may be TRBD2 (5 bases). The CDR3 is made up of 18 amino acids. V was shortened by 6 bases and J by 2 bases, with 22 bases between the two germline ends. The germline V gene has CDR1 MDHEN and CDR2 SYDVKM. CDR3 sequence reads: CASSLPPLKRPNTGELFF. For the CDR3, the DNA is TGTGCCAGCAGCTTACCTCCCTTGAAGCGGCCAAACACCGGGGAGCTGTTTTTT.

The chain recombines TRBV29-1 with TRBJ2-7; D unresolved. CDR3 length equals 14 residues. V was pared by 6 bases and J by 1 base, with 16 bases between. From germline, CDR1 is SQVTM and CDR2 ANQGSEA. CDR3 coding DNA: TGCAGCGTCGCAAGGGCTAGTCCATCCTACGAGCAGTACTTC. Its protein product is CSVARASPSYEQYF.

J is TRBJ2-5 and V is TRBV7-2, with unresolved D. Looked up from germline, CDR1 is SGHTA and CDR2 is FQGNSA. Trimming removed 5 bases at V and 4 bases at J, with 20 bases between. The CDR3 has 16 amino acids. CDR3 DNA: TGTGCCAGCAGCCCCGTACCAGCTCTCGGCCCAGAGACCCAGTACTTC. Translating gives CASSPVPALGPETQYF.

This clonotype was picked up a small number of times. The V call is TRBV12-3 or TRBV12-4, the J call TRBJ1-2; 7 bases are shared with TRBD1. J was trimmed by 7 bases and V by 2 bases; bases with no gene match: 4. The CDR3 is made up of 13 amino acids. The CDR3 DNA follows: TGTGCCAGCAGTTTAACAGGGGTCTCTGGCTACACCTTC. Translated: CASSLTGVSGYTF.

The gene calls are TRBV29-1 and TRBJ2-3, with no clear D. The germline CDR1 and CDR2 sequences are SQVTM and ANQGSEA. The CDR3 length is 13 residues. V lost 4 bases to trimming and J lost 2 bases, with 10 bases between them. CDR3 in DNA: TGCAGCGTTGGGCTTGGGAACACAGATACGCAGTATTTT. It codes for CSVGLGNTDTQYF.

This clonotype was counted only a few times. An end of the junction does not agree with germline; a read error may underlie this. The V and J genes are TRBV6-1 and TRBJ2-7; 10 nucleotides agree with TRBD2. Looked up from germline, CDR1 is MNHNS and CDR2 is SASEGT. CDR3 length equals 15 residues. This CDR3 reads CASSEGLADAYEQYF. In DNA form, the CDR3 reads TGTGCCAGCAGCGAAGGACTAGCGGACGCCTACGAGCAGTACTTC.

The rearrangement uses TRBV5-6 and TRBJ2-5; the match to TRBD2 covers 8 bases. The J call may be wrong; the DNA end is better matched by TRBJ2-7. The CDR3 contains 14 residues. Germline CDR1 and CDR2: SGHDT and YYEEEE. CDR3 sequence: CASSPPAGELEQYF. The CDR3 nucleotides read TGTGCCAGCAGCCCCCCAGCGGGAGAACTCGAGCAGTACTTC.

The table lists this clonotype with a count of one. The V and J genes are TRBV7-9 and TRBJ2-3; 10 positions agree with TRBD2. The CDR3 is made up of 19 amino acids. The V and J ends lost 2 bases and 0 bases, in that order; junction bases with no gene match: 11. Germline V gene sequence: CDR1 SEHNR, CDR2 FQNEAQ (reference sequence). Here the CDR3 reads CASSLFVQREGSSTDTQYF. CDR3 in DNA: TGTGCCAGCAGCTTATTTGTCCAGCGGGAGGGGTCTAGCACAGATACGCAGTATTTT.

The chain recombines TRBV9 with TRBJ2-7; possibly TRBD1 for D (6 bases). V was pared by 5 bases and J by 3 bases, with 18 bases between. The CDR3 sequence is 15 residues long. In germline, CDR1 is SGDLS, CDR2 YYNGEE. The CDR3 is CASRGKTGFGYEQYF. CDR3 in DNA: TGTGCCAGCAGGGGGAAGACAGGATTTGGCTACGAGCAGTACTTC.

This clonotype was seen only a few times. The rearrangement uses TRBV12-5 and TRBJ2-1; D is unclear. Germline CDR1 LGHNT, CDR2 FRNRAP. CDR3 length: 11 residues. V was trimmed by 4 bases and J by 12 bases, leaving 10 bases between them. The CDR3 loop is CASGSSIGQFF. The DNA for the CDR3 is TGTGCTAGTGGTTCCTCAATAGGGCAGTTCTTC.

This clonotype was recorded a few times. The rearrangement links TRBV6-5 to TRBJ1-2; D might be TRBD1 (6 bases). This CDR3 region has 17 residues. CDR1 is MNHEY, CDR2 SVGAGI, per germline. V was trimmed by 0 bases and J by 2 bases, leaving 16 bases between them. The CDR3, as DNA: TGTGCCAGCAGTTACTCGAAGGGACGGGACATCAACTATGGCTACACCTTC. This codes for CASSYSKGRDINYGYTF.

A few counts support this clonotype. The chain has TRBV14 and TRBJ2-1; TRBD2 aligns across 7 bases. Germline V gives CDR1 SGHDN, CDR2 FVKESK. This CDR3 contains 17 residues. Trimming at V came to 1 base and at J to 4 bases, leaving 10 bases not matched to a gene. The CDR3 nucleotides read TGTGCCAGCAGCCAAGGGAGCGGGCTAGCGGCTTACAATGAGCAGTTCTTC. Its translation is CASSQGSGLAAYNEQFF.

This clonotype was seen a few times. The chain uses TRBV7-2 and TRBJ2-7; D unclear. With 2 bases removed from V and 6 bases from J, the gap between germline ends came to 14 bases. Germline loops: CDR1 SGHTA, CDR2 FQGNSA. The CDR3 has 14 residues. The DNA for the CDR3 is TGTGCCAGCAGCTTAAGGTCCACCAATGGCGAGCAGTACTTC. Translating it yields CASSLRSTNGEQYF.

The chain recombines TRBV11-2 with TRBJ2-5; tentative D call: TRBD2 (5 bases). This CDR3 contains 12 residues. Germline CDR1 and CDR2: SGHAT and FQNNGV. V gave up 1 base and J gave up 10 bases, with 10 bases separating them. The CDR3 coding sequence is TGTGCCAGCAGCTTAGGATCGAGCGGCCAGTACTTC. Encoded protein: CASSLGSSGQYF.

This sequence joins TRBV28 and TRBJ1-2; TRBD1 aligns across 8 bases. The V segment lost 8 bases and the J segment 3 bases; nucleotides outside the gene matches: 2. Germline CDR1 reads MDHEN; CDR2 reads SYDVKM. The CDR3 is made up of 12 amino acids. CDR3 sequence (DNA): TGTGCCAGCGGACAGGGAGACTATGGCTACACCTTC. Translated, it gives CASGQGDYGYTF.

This chain joins TRBV5-1 and TRBJ2-2, with a tentative D call TRBD1 (6 bases). Germline values: CDR1 SGHRS, CDR2 YFSETQ. V lost 2 bases and J 6 bases, leaving 23 bases between the germline ends. This CDR3 contains 18 residues. Written as DNA, the CDR3 is TGCGCCAGCAGCTTCCGAGGGGGAACTCCTCTGGGCGCCGGGGAGCTGTTTTTT. Encoded protein: CASSFRGGTPLGAGELFF.